Following are 24 T cell receptor beta chains from one sample sequenced in a study of cytomegalovirus exposure and HLA in healthy donors. PCR used 60 Vbeta primers and 13 Jbeta primers. Clones were read by immunoSEQ multiplex PCR, and TCRdb kept only the in-frame ones, dropping some. The sample lists 70,000 to 90,000 clones; around 75% were seen once. The specimen was PBMCs. The receptors shown here come from a man aged 35 to 55 in good health and CMV-seronegative.

The rearrangement links TRBV6-5 to TRBJ1-2; 11 bases agree with TRBD1. Looked up from germline, CDR1 is MNHEY and CDR2 is SVGAGI. This CDR3 has 13 residues. J gave up 8 bases and V 6 bases, and 5 bases lay outside the gene matches. The DNA of the CDR3 is TGTGCCAGCAGGAGGACAGGGGGCGGGGGCTACACCTTC. Translating gives CASRRTGGGGYTF.

The chain employs TRBV2 and TRBJ1-3; D remains ambiguous. The CDR3 loop spans 12 amino acids. The germline V gene encodes CDR1 SNHLY and CDR2 FYNNEI. The germline V and J ends were trimmed by 6 bases and 3 bases, with 6 bases remaining between them. CDR3 amino acids: CASSRLGNTIYF. The CDR3 region has the DNA TGTGCCAGCAGCCGACTTGGAAACACCATATATTTT.

This clone was seen more than once but under ten times. V usage is TRBV6-5 and J usage is TRBJ2-7; tentatively, D is TRBD2 (6 bases). The V gene lost 5 bases and the J gene lost 11 bases, with 19 bases spanning the gap. Germline V gene data show CDR1 as MNHEY and CDR2 as SVGAGI. This CDR3 contains 13 residues. CDR3 nucleotide sequence: TGTGCCAGCAGTCTCCCCGGGACTCGAGATGAGTACTTC. As protein: CASSLPGTRDEYF.

The chain carries TRBV19 and TRBJ1-1; D gene uncertain. V lost 4 bases and J lost 5, with 11 bases in between. CDR3 length: 13 amino acids. Germline V gene lookup returns CDR1 LNHDA and CDR2 SQIVND (reference sequence). The CDR3 loop is CASSSGWRTEAFF. In DNA, the CDR3 is TGTGCCAGTAGTAGTGGGTGGAGGACTGAAGCTTTCTTT.

A few counts support this clone. The chain is built from TRBV10-3 and TRBJ2-2; 7 bases are a match to TRBD1. From germline, CDR1 is ENHRY and CDR2 SYGVKD. The CDR3 is 15 amino acids. J gave up 0 bases and V 10 bases, and 8 bases lay outside the gene matches. The CDR3: CATSGQAANTGELFF. The CDR3 DNA sequence: TGTGCCACATCCGGACAGGCCGCGAACACCGGGGAGCTGTTTTTT.

The V gene is TRBV28, the J gene TRBJ2-1; 8 bases fit TRBD2. J lost 7 bases, V lost 8 bases, and 7 bases had no gene match. The germline CDR1 and CDR2 sequences are MDHEN and SYDVKM. This CDR3 is 13 amino acids long. CDR3 bases: TGTGCCAGCGCCAGCGGGAGTATTAATGAGCAGTTCTTC. Protein sequence: CASASGSINEQFF.

V is TRBV7-9 and J is TRBJ1-2, with D unresolved. The CDR3 consists of 13 residues. Looked up from germline, CDR1 is SEHNR and CDR2 is FQNEAQ (reference sequence). Trimming removed 4 bases from V and 2 bases from J, with 8 bases in between. The CDR3 here is CASSSQENYGYTF. The CDR3 DNA is TGTGCCAGCAGCTCCCAGGAAAACTATGGCTACACCTTC.

The chain recombines TRBV7-9 with TRBJ2-7, with TRBD1 as a possible D gene (6 bases). The germline V gene encodes CDR1 SEHNR and CDR2 FQNEAQ (reference sequence). This CDR3 comprises 13 residues. V lost 5 bases and J lost 3, with 11 bases in between. For the CDR3, the DNA is TGTGCCAGCAGCCTCGGACAGAACTACGAGCAGTACTTC. Translated, it gives CASSLGQNYEQYF.

This clone was detected a few times. This chain uses TRBV19 with TRBJ1-1; 9 bases fit TRBD1. The CDR3 spans 15 residues. The germline V gene encodes CDR1 LNHDA and CDR2 SQIVND (reference sequence). The trim removed 6 bases at V and 4 bases at J, leaving 9 bases unmatched. The CDR3, as DNA: TGTGCCAGTAGCAACTACGGGACAGGGTCCACTGAAGCTTTCTTT. Protein: CASSNYGTGSTEAFF.

This clone showed up just once. V usage is TRBV7-2 and J usage is TRBJ1-2, with TRBD1 identical over 7 bases. The V and J ends lost 5 bases and 8 bases, in that order; junction bases with no gene match: 11. The CDR3 has 14 amino acids. CDR1 SGHTA and CDR2 FQGNSA come from the germline V gene. DNA for the CDR3: TGTGCCAGCAGCCCCTCCATGACAGGGCCCGGCTACACCTTC. Amino acid sequence: CASSPSMTGPGYTF.

This clone was seen a single time. The CDR3 reads CASSTTGVGVETQYF. Here the CDR3 DNA reads TGCGCCAGCAGCACGACAGGGGTAGGAGTAGAGACCCAGTACTTC. The V and J genes are TRBV5-1 and TRBJ2-5; 8 positions match TRBD1. V lost 4 bases to trimming and J lost 4 bases; unmatched junction nucleotides: 9. The germline gives CDR1 SGHRS, CDR2 YFSETQ. The CDR3 extends over 15 amino acids.

This clone turned up a few times. The V and J genes are TRBV6-1 and TRBJ1-4; the match to TRBD1 covers 11 bases. CDR1 is MNHNS, CDR2 SASEGT, per germline. The CDR3 sequence is 16 residues long. V gave up 4 bases and J gave up 8 bases; unmatched junction bases: 9. The CDR3, as DNA: TGTGCCAGCAGTGGCGGACAGGGGGCGTCTTTGGAAAAACTGTTTTTT. Encoded protein: CASSGGQGASLEKLFF.

The rearrangement uses TRBV5-4 and TRBJ2-2; D possibly corresponds to TRBD1 (7 bases). Germline loops: CDR1 SGHNT, CDR2 YYREEE (reference sequence). This CDR3 is built from 15 residues. Trimming pared 4 bases from V and 5 bases from J, leaving 15 bases between. This chain's CDR3 is CASSRTGGETGELFF. The CDR3 coding sequence is TGTGCCAGCAGCCGGACAGGAGGGGAGACCGGGGAGCTGTTTTTT.

The J gene is TRBJ2-1, the V gene TRBV25-1; D is possibly TRBD2 (6 bases). With 5 bases removed from V and 7 bases from J, the gap between germline ends came to 15 bases. In germline, CDR1 is MGHDK, CDR2 SYGVNS. This CDR3 region has 14 residues. For the CDR3, the DNA is TGTGCCAGCAGTTACGGGGGAGCCTCTAATGAGCAGTTCTTC. As protein: CASSYGGASNEQFF.

This sequence joins TRBV5-1 and TRBJ2-7, with a weak D call TRBD1 (6 bases). V was trimmed by 4 bases and J by 5 bases, leaving 13 bases between them. The CDR3 is 13 residues long. The germline CDR1 and CDR2 sequences are SGHRS and YFSETQ. DNA for the CDR3: TGCGCCAGCAGCCCGGTTCCAGGGGACGAGCAGTACTTC. This sequence encodes CASSPVPGDEQYF.

This clone was detected once. V gene TRBV5-1 combines with J gene TRBJ2-5; 14 bases map to TRBD2. The V gene end was trimmed by 5 bases and the J gene end by 5 bases; junction bases not matched to a gene: 11. The CDR3 is 17 residues long. Germline loops: CDR1 SGHRS, CDR2 YFSETQ. The DNA of the CDR3 is TGCGCCAGCAGTGCCATGGGACTAGCGGGAGTTATGGAGACCCAGTACTTC. Amino acid sequence: CASSAMGLAGVMETQYF.

This rearrangement joins TRBV15 to TRBJ1-4; D remains ambiguous. Germline CDR1 LNHNV, CDR2 YYDKDF (reference sequence). Trimming removed 0 bases at V and 5 bases at J, with 13 bases between. The CDR3 length is 16 residues. CDR3 sequence: CATSRDSRFVNEKLFF. The CDR3 DNA is TGTGCCACCAGCAGAGATTCTAGATTTGTGAATGAAAAACTGTTTTTT.

The table lists this clone with a count of one. This chain uses TRBV5-4 with TRBJ2-1; 10 nucleotides match TRBD1. Germline trimming cut 2 bases from V and 10 bases from J; bases unmatched to any gene: 6. This CDR3 comprises 14 residues. Looked up from germline, CDR1 is SGHNT and CDR2 is YYREEE (reference sequence). The CDR3 DNA follows: TGTGCCAGCAGCTTAGGGACAGGGGACGGGGAGCAGTTCTTC. It is translated as CASSLGTGDGEQFF.

The chain links TRBV27 to TRBJ1-2, with a tentative D call TRBD1 (6 bases). This CDR3 has 14 amino acids. V lost 3 bases, J lost 7 bases, and 15 bases lay in between. Germline assignment: CDR1 MNHEY and CDR2 SMNVEV (reference sequence). CDR3 residues: CASSFLQGNRGYTF. The CDR3 bases are TGTGCCAGCAGTTTCTTACAGGGAAACCGTGGCTACACCTTC.

The rearrangement links TRBV13 to TRBJ1-5; D unresolved. The length of the CDR3 is 16 residues. Germline V lookup: CDR1 PRHDT, CDR2 FYEKMQ (reference sequence). With 5 bases removed from V and 2 bases from J, the gap between germline ends came to 16 bases. The DNA of the CDR3 is TGTGCCAGCAGCCATCGGGGAGCGCGGGGCAATCAGCCCCAGCATTTT. Protein: CASSHRGARGNQPQHF.

The chain carries TRBV6-5 and TRBJ1-3; TRBD1 is a possible D gene (6 bases). Germline V lookup: CDR1 MNHEY, CDR2 SVGAGI. The CDR3 runs to 11 residues. V was trimmed by 5 bases and J by 13 bases, leaving 12 bases between them. The CDR3: CASSRGQQIYF. CDR3 DNA: TGTGCCAGCAGTAGAGGACAGCAGATATATTTT.

The chain uses TRBV27 and TRBJ1-1; maybe TRBD1 (6 bases). V was shortened by 1 base and J by 7 bases, with 13 bases between the two germline ends. The germline gives CDR1 MNHEY, CDR2 SMNVEV (reference sequence). This CDR3 is built from 14 residues. The CDR3 spells CASSLLGAENEAFF. The CDR3 bases are TGTGCCAGCAGTTTATTGGGGGCGGAAAATGAAGCTTTCTTT.

The gene calls are TRBV28 and TRBJ1-5; unclear D gene. Looked up from germline, CDR1 is MDHEN and CDR2 is SYDVKM. V dropped 5 bases and J dropped 0 bases, with 17 bases sitting between them. This CDR3 is 17 amino acids long. CDR3 nucleotide sequence: TGTGCCAGCAGTCCATTCGTGGGCAGCCTTAGCAATCAGCCCCAGCATTTT. Translated: CASSPFVGSLSNQPQHF.

This chain connects TRBV28 to TRBJ1-5; D perhaps matches TRBD1 (5 bases). V was clipped by 1 base and J by 2 bases, with 12 bases between them. Germline values: CDR1 MDHEN, CDR2 SYDVKM. The CDR3 covers 16 residues. CDR3 sequence: CASSLFSREGNQPQHF. The CDR3 coding sequence is TGTGCCAGCAGTTTATTCTCCAGGGAGGGCAATCAGCCCCAGCATTTT.